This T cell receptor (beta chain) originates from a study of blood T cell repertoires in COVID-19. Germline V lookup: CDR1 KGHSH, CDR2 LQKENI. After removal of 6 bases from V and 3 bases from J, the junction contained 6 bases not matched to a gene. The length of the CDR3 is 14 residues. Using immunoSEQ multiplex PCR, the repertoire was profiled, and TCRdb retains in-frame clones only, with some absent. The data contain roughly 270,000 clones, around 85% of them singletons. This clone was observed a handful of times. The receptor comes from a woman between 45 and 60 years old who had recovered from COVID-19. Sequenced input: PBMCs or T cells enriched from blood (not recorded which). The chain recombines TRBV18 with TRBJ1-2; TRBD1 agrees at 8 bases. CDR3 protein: CASSPDRGHYGYTF. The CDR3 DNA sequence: TGTGCCAGCTCTCCTGACAGGGGACACTATGGCTACACCTTC.